The 6 T cell receptor beta chains below all came from one sample that was sequenced in a study of blood T cell repertoires in COVID-19. Repertoires were generated with immunoSEQ multiplex PCR, while TCRdb's copy carries only in-frame clones and drops some. The data contain roughly 350,000 clones, approximately 81% of them singletons. The specimen was peripheral blood. Receptors originate from a woman in her late teens or twenties with acute or convalescent COVID-19.

This clone came up a few times. The chain employs TRBV18 and TRBJ2-7, with a tentative D call TRBD1 (5 bases). The V and J ends lost 3 bases and 4 bases respectively, with 7 bases between them. Germline V CDR1 and CDR2: KGHSH, LQKENI. The CDR3 loop spans 12 amino acids. CDR3 bases: TGTGCCAGCTCACCCGACAGTTACGAGCAGTACTTC. This encodes CASSPDSYEQYF. The whole variable domain, remainder taken from reference TRBV18 and TRBJ2-7, is NAGVMQNPRHLVRRRGQEARLRCSPMKGHSHVYWYRQLPEEGLKFMVYLQKENIIDESGMPKERFSAEFPKEGPSILRIQQVVRGDSAAYFCASSPDSYEQYFGPGTRLTVT.

The J gene is TRBJ1-5, the V gene TRBV6-5, with 8 bases lining up with TRBD1. V lost 8 bases, J lost 5 bases, and 8 bases stayed unmatched. The CDR3 totals 14 residues. CDR1 is MNHEY, CDR2 SVGAGI, per germline. CDR3 bases: TGTGCCAGCGGACTGACAGGGGAGGATCAGCCCCAGCATTTT. It encodes CASGLTGEDQPQHF.

The chain carries TRBV18 and TRBJ1-5, with 8 bases aligning to TRBD1. The V and J ends lost 3 bases and 5 bases, in that order; junction bases with no gene match: 6. Germline CDR1 reads KGHSH; CDR2 reads LQKENI. This CDR3 has 15 amino acids. CDR3 sequence: CASSPRTGSDQPQHF. Written as DNA, the CDR3 is TGTGCCAGCTCACCCCGGACAGGGTCTGATCAGCCCCAGCATTTT.

The chain uses TRBV30 and TRBJ1-2, with D uncertain. Trimming took off 2 bases at V and 6 bases at J, with 13 bases between the two ends. In germline, CDR1 is GTSNPN, CDR2 SVGIG (reference sequence). The CDR3 loop spans 13 amino acids. The CDR3: CAWSIHSPNGYTF. CDR3 bases: TGTGCCTGGAGTATTCACAGTCCTAATGGCTACACCTTC.

V gene TRBV27 combines with J gene TRBJ1-3; the D is unclear. The CDR3 is made up of 15 amino acids. The germline gives CDR1 MNHEY, CDR2 SMNVEV (reference sequence). Trimming removed 0 bases from V and 0 bases from J, with 6 bases in between. For the CDR3, the DNA is TGTGCCAGCAGTTTATCCTGGAGCTCTGGAAACACCATATATTTT. Translating gives CASSLSWSSGNTIYF.

The gene calls are TRBV12-5 and TRBJ1-2; no reliable D call. The CDR3 length is 13 residues. Deletions cut 1 base from V and 5 bases from J, with 8 bases between. Germline V gene lookup returns CDR1 LGHNT and CDR2 FRNRAP. CDR3 protein: CASGLAQLYGYTF. CDR3 in DNA: TGTGCTAGTGGTTTGGCACAGTTATATGGCTACACCTTC.